This T cell receptor (beta chain) originates from a study of Ad26.COV2.S vaccination and SARS-CoV-2 variants. For the study at large: Ad26.COV2.S arm of COV1001 included the donor.

The germline gives CDR1 SGHRS, CDR2 YFSETQ. This CDR3 is 15 amino acids long. Deletions cut 2 bases from V and 3 bases from J, with 11 bases between. Sequencing used immunoSEQ multiplex PCR; TCRdb keeps in-frame clones, though not all of them. Here the sample spans approximately 300,000 clones, around four fifths being singletons. Described treatment: roughly 18 received Ad26.COV2.S at low or high dose, single or two shots; several received placebo; per-sample allocation not given. The study sampled participants on day 63 after the first vaccine or placebo injection. This chain uses TRBV5-1 with TRBJ2-2; the D gene could be TRBD1 or TRBD2 (5 bases each). This clonotype was obtained from a person between 18 and 59 years old who received the Ad26.COV2.S COVID-19 vaccine or a placebo. The sample was peripheral blood, taken in a trial of Ad26.COV2.S vaccine versus placebo. The CDR3 spells CASSLWGYDTGELFF. The CDR3 bases are TGCGCCAGCAGCTTATGGGGGTATGACACCGGGGAGCTGTTTTTT.